The 2 T cell receptor beta chains given below trace back to one sample, sequenced in a study of OX40 agonist ivuxolimab in advanced cancers. Sequencing was performed with immunoSEQ multiplex PCR; in TCRdb, only in-frame clones are kept and a portion is missing. The table includes roughly 48,000 clones, approximately 85% detected once. The specimen was CD4+ or CD8+ T cells sorted from blood, collected in a trial of the OX40 agonist ivuxolimab. These receptors originate from an adult with an advanced solid tumor such as melanoma, head and neck, liver or kidney cancer.

For the CDR3, the DNA is TGTGCCAGCAGTAGGACAGCTTATAGAGATACGCAGTATTTT. Residues: CASSRTAYRDTQYF. J is TRBJ2-3 and V is TRBV6-5, with D possibly being TRBD1 (6 bases). CDR3 size: 14 residues. Germline-derived CDR1 and CDR2 are MNHEY and SVGAGI. Trimming shortened V by 5 bases and J by 5 bases, and 14 bases separated the two germline ends.

This chain joins TRBV28 and TRBJ2-3; a weak D match, TRBD2 (6 bases). The CDR3 length is 15 residues. Germline V gene lookup returns CDR1 MDHEN and CDR2 SYDVKM. V was trimmed by 4 bases and J by 4 bases, leaving 15 bases between them. The CDR3 nucleotides are TGTGCCAGCAGTTCCCCGGCGGAGGGCCCAGATACGCAGTATTTT. It encodes CASSSPAEGPDTQYF.